The next 30 T cell receptor beta chains were all read from a single sample in a study of beta chain features in type 1 diabetes. As every portion of the isolated RNA was reverse transcribed, the sequencing read expressed TCRB transcripts. TCRdb's copy holds only in-frame clones and misses some; the assay was immunoSEQ multiplex PCR. The sample carries fewer than 650,000 clones, roughly a sixth recorded once. Sequencing input: naive CD4+ T cells from blood. These receptors were collected from a man between 18 and 35 years old in good health.

The chain is built from TRBV5-4 and TRBJ2-5, with D possibly TRBD1 on 6 matching bases. Germline V gives CDR1 SGHNT, CDR2 YYREEE (reference sequence). The CDR3 extends over 13 amino acids. Trimming stripped 4 bases from V and 1 base from J, with 8 bases between. The CDR3 nucleotides are TGTGCCAGCAGCGGGACAACCCAAGAGACCCAGTACTTC. Its protein product is CASSGTTQETQYF.

The genes are TRBV19 and TRBJ1-2; D unclear. Germline lookup yields CDR1 LNHDA and CDR2 SQIVND (reference sequence). The CDR3 length is 13 residues. V dropped 3 bases and J dropped 4 bases, with 9 bases sitting between them. The DNA for the CDR3 is TGTGCCAGTAGTATCGGCGGAGGCTATGGCTACACCTTC. It encodes CASSIGGGYGYTF.

This clone was detected only a few times. In DNA form, the CDR3 reads TGTGCTAGTGGTTTGGTCCGGCTCCCCCGGGAGCAGTTCTTC. Translated: CASGLVRLPREQFF. The chain has TRBV12-5 and TRBJ2-1; D is unresolved. The CDR3 is made up of 14 amino acids. Germline CDR1 LGHNT, CDR2 FRNRAP. V was trimmed by 0 bases and J by 10 bases, leaving 13 bases between them.

This clone turned up a few times. The chain employs TRBV6-6 and TRBJ2-1, with 9 positions matching TRBD1. CDR3 length: 14 amino acids. In germline, CDR1 is MNHNY, CDR2 SVGAGI (reference sequence). Losses at the gene ends were 8 bases for V and 4 bases for J; bases not matched to a gene: 6. For the CDR3, the DNA is TGTGCCAGCTCCCGGACAGGGGAATACAATGAGCAGTTCTTC. Amino acids: CASSRTGEYNEQFF.

This chain uses TRBV25-1 with TRBJ2-7; TRBD1 aligns across 10 bases. The ends lost 5 bases at V and 11 bases at J; junction bases unmatched: 9. CDR3 length equals 13 residues. From germline, CDR1 is MGHDK and CDR2 SYGVNS. The chain's CDR3 is CASSLRQGAAEYF. DNA of the CDR3: TGTGCCAGCAGTCTCCGACAGGGGGCGGCTGAGTACTTC.

The genes are TRBV9 and TRBJ2-1; 9 nucleotides align to TRBD1. CDR1 is SGDLS, CDR2 YYNGEE, per germline. Trimming at V came to 4 bases and at J to 11 bases, leaving 7 bases not matched to a gene. The CDR3 runs to 13 residues. CDR3 region: CASSLGTGLKQFF. The CDR3 DNA sequence: TGTGCCAGCAGCCTCGGGACAGGGTTGAAGCAGTTCTTC.

V usage is TRBV6-6 and J usage is TRBJ2-3; no firm D call. Germline V gene data show CDR1 as MNHNY and CDR2 as SVGAGI (reference sequence). The CDR3 consists of 13 residues. V was clipped by 2 bases and J by 1 base, with 4 bases between them. Written as DNA, the CDR3 is TGTGCCAGCAGTTACCTGGGCACAGATACGCAGTATTTT. Its protein product is CASSYLGTDTQYF.

This chain joins TRBV5-6 and TRBJ1-2; D ambiguous. The germline V and J ends were trimmed by 2 bases and 2 bases, with 4 bases remaining between them. CDR1 SGHDT and CDR2 YYEEEE come from the germline V gene. CDR3 length: 12 residues. The DNA of the CDR3 is TGTGCCAGCAGCTTTCAGAACTATGGCTACACCTTC. Translating gives CASSFQNYGYTF. Using reference TRBV5-6 and TRBJ1-2 for the parts outside the CDR3, the full variable domain is DAGVTQSPTHLIKTRGQQVTLRCSPKSGHDTVSWYQQALGQGPQFIFQYYEEEERQRGNFPDRFSGHQFPNYSSELNVNALLLGDSALYLCASSFQNYGYTFGSGTRLTVV.

This clone was recorded a few times. The chain combines TRBV5-1 with TRBJ2-1; 8 positions agree with TRBD2. V lost 5 bases to trimming and J lost 10 bases; unmatched junction nucleotides: 5. The germline V gene has CDR1 SGHRS and CDR2 YFSETQ. CDR3 length: 12 amino acids. CDR3 amino acids: CASSSSGMEQFF. As DNA, the CDR3 is TGCGCCAGCAGTAGTAGCGGGATGGAGCAGTTCTTC.

The CDR3 nucleotides read TGTGCCAGCAGCTTAGACAGGGTCGAGCAGTACTTC. Translation: CASSLDRVEQYF. The chain employs TRBV14 and TRBJ2-7, with TRBD1 matching 7 bases. Germline CDR1 SGHDN, CDR2 FVKESK. The CDR3 covers 12 residues. V gave up 5 bases and J gave up 6 bases; unmatched junction bases: 4.

For the CDR3, the DNA is TGCGCCAGCAGCTTCCTTGGTGGCTCCTACGAGCAGTACTTC. Protein sequence: CASSFLGGSYEQYF. V is TRBV5-1 and J is TRBJ2-7; unclear D gene. The ends were cut back, 2 bases at V and 0 bases at J, with 9 bases in the middle. Per the germline V gene, CDR1 is SGHRS and CDR2 is YFSETQ. There are 14 residues in the CDR3. The full variable domain, rest sourced from reference TRBV5-1 and TRBJ2-7, is KAGVTQTPRYLIKTRGQQVTLSCSPISGHRSVSWYQQTPGQGLQFLFEYFSETQRNKGNFPGRFSGRQFSNSRSEMNVSTLELGDSALYLCASSFLGGSYEQYFGPGTRLTVT.

The rearrangement uses TRBV28 and TRBJ2-7, with TRBD1 as a possible D gene (6 bases). V gave up 7 bases and J gave up 3 bases, with 13 bases separating them. The germline gives CDR1 MDHEN, CDR2 SYDVKM. The CDR3 spans 13 residues. Here the CDR3 DNA reads TGTGCCAGCAATCAAGGGGGAATCTACGAGCAGTACTTC. This sequence encodes CASNQGGIYEQYF.

This rearrangement joins TRBV19 to TRBJ2-3; 10 nucleotides agree with TRBD1. Germline V gives CDR1 LNHDA, CDR2 SQIVND (reference sequence). The CDR3 has 15 amino acids. The V and J ends lost 6 bases and 1 base, in that order; junction bases with no gene match: 4. The CDR3 loop is CASSGTGEGTDTQYF. CDR3 nucleotides: TGTGCCAGTAGCGGGACAGGGGAGGGCACAGATACGCAGTATTTT.

The V and J genes are TRBV5-6 and TRBJ1-5; maybe TRBD1 (6 bases). The CDR3 loop spans 14 amino acids. Trimming shortened V by 2 bases and J by 4 bases, and 10 bases separated the two germline ends. CDR1 is SGHDT and CDR2 is YYEEEE in the germline V gene. CDR3 amino acids: CASSFRGPNQPQHF. The CDR3 DNA is TGTGCCAGCAGCTTCAGGGGTCCGAATCAGCCCCAGCATTTT.

The chain is built from TRBV7-3 and TRBJ2-7; 7 nucleotides agree with TRBD2. This CDR3 spans 15 amino acids. The trim removed 2 bases at V and 0 bases at J, leaving 4 bases unmatched. Germline CDR1 and CDR2: SGHTA and FQGTGA. CDR3 protein: CASSLWGGTSYEQYF. The CDR3 region has the DNA TGTGCCAGCAGCTTATGGGGGGGAACCTCCTACGAGCAGTACTTC.

This clone has just a few counts. The V and J genes are TRBV5-1 and TRBJ1-3; 9 nucleotides agree with TRBD1. V trimming: 4 bases; J trimming: 4 bases; junction bases outside the gene matches: 9. The CDR3 is 16 residues long. Germline V lookup: CDR1 SGHRS, CDR2 YFSETQ. The CDR3 region has the DNA TGCGCCAGCAGCGTCCGGGACAGGGTTAAGGGAAACACCATATATTTT. This encodes CASSVRDRVKGNTIYF.

The genes are TRBV11-3 and TRBJ2-1; 9 nucleotides line up with TRBD2. This CDR3 has 15 residues. J gave up 4 bases and V 5 bases, and 6 bases lay outside the gene matches. Germline assignment: CDR1 SGHNT and CDR2 YENEEA. CDR3 in amino acids: CASSQGTSFYNEQFF. The CDR3 bases are TGTGCCAGCAGCCAGGGGACTAGCTTTTACAATGAGCAGTTCTTC. Drawing the rest from reference TRBV11-3 and TRBJ2-1, the complete variable domain is EAGVVQSPRYKIIEKKQPVAFWCNPISGHNTLYWYLQNLGQGPELLIRYENEEAVDDSQLPKDRFSAERLKGVDSTLKIQPAELGDSAVYLCASSQGTSFYNEQFFGPGTRLTVL.

The chain links TRBV7-2 to TRBJ1-1; D unresolved. V was clipped by 5 bases and J by 0 bases, with 22 bases between them. The CDR3 sequence is 18 residues long. Germline V gene sequence: CDR1 SGHTA, CDR2 FQGNSA. For the CDR3, the DNA is TGTGCCAGCAGCAAGGGCCCCCGGGGTGGATTCGTGAACACTGAAGCTTTCTTT. Protein: CASSKGPRGGFVNTEAFF.

This rearrangement joins TRBV10-3 to TRBJ2-7; the match to TRBD1 covers 9 bases. This CDR3 is 13 amino acids long. Per the germline V gene, CDR1 is ENHRY and CDR2 is SYGVKD. J gave up 5 bases and V 6 bases, and 5 bases lay outside the gene matches. In nucleotides, the CDR3 is TGTGCCATCAGCCCCGGACAGGGGAACGAGCAGTACTTC. Residues: CAISPGQGNEQYF.

This sequence joins TRBV5-4 and TRBJ2-5, with TRBD2 as a possible D gene (7 bases). CDR1 and CDR2 (germline): SGHNT, YYREEE (reference sequence). The V end was cut by 4 bases, the J end by 4 bases, with 14 bases between. CDR3 length: 14 residues. Here the CDR3 reads CASSRSGGPETQYF. The CDR3 nucleotides are TGTGCCAGCAGCCGATCGGGGGGCCCAGAGACCCAGTACTTC.

A remark on this clone: This sample also contains other DNA sequences that code for the same CDR3. The V gene is TRBV5-1, the J gene TRBJ2-7; D call uncertain. The CDR3 totals 14 residues. Germline CDR1 SGHRS, CDR2 YFSETQ. V was clipped by 4 bases and J by 2 bases, with 13 bases between them. As DNA, the CDR3 is TGCGCCAGCAGCGTGGGTGGTAGGACCTACGAGCAGTACTTC. As protein: CASSVGGRTYEQYF.

The chain links TRBV29-1 to TRBJ1-1; perhaps TRBD1 as D (6 bases). This CDR3 has 12 residues. V lost 8 bases and J 2 bases, leaving 12 bases between the germline ends. Germline V gene data show CDR1 as SQVTM and CDR2 as ANQGSEA. CDR3: CSSRGGNTEAFF. CDR3 nucleotides: TGCAGCTCGAGAGGGGGAAACACTGAAGCTTTCTTT.

The V and J genes are TRBV19 and TRBJ1-2, with unresolved D. V was trimmed by 3 bases and J by 5 bases, leaving 13 bases between them. The CDR3 has 14 residues. Germline assignment: CDR1 LNHDA and CDR2 SQIVND (reference sequence). The CDR3 spells CASSMAGHRYGYTF. DNA of the CDR3: TGTGCCAGTAGTATGGCCGGCCACCGATATGGCTACACCTTC.

This chain uses TRBV9 with TRBJ2-1, with D uncertain. CDR3 length equals 15 residues. CDR1 and CDR2 (germline): SGDLS, YYNGEE. Trimming left V 1 base short and J 6 bases short, with 14 bases between. The CDR3 DNA sequence: TGTGCCAGCAGCGTACTGGGTCGAACCGCCAATGAGCAGTTCTTC. Encoded protein: CASSVLGRTANEQFF. The whole variable domain, remainder taken from reference TRBV9 and TRBJ2-1, is DSGVTQTPKHLITATGQRVTLRCSPRSGDLSVYWYQQSLDQGLQFLIQYYNGEERAKGNILERFSAQQFPDLHSELNLSSLELGDSALYFCASSVLGRTANEQFFGPGTRLTVL.

This rearrangement joins TRBV5-1 to TRBJ2-6, with 9 nucleotides matching TRBD1. The germline gives CDR1 SGHRS, CDR2 YFSETQ. V gave up 9 bases and J gave up 0 bases; unmatched junction bases: 28. The CDR3 is made up of 23 amino acids. CDR3 sequence reads: CANKVPFLEGRDRDSSGANVLTF. As DNA, the CDR3 is TGCGCCAACAAAGTCCCCTTTTTGGAAGGCCGGGACAGGGATAGCTCTGGGGCCAACGTCCTGACTTTC.

The chain recombines TRBV7-9 with TRBJ2-7; 7 nucleotides align to TRBD2. The CDR3 length is 17 residues. The germline gives CDR1 SEHNR, CDR2 FQNEAQ (reference sequence). V shed 10 bases and J 0 bases; nucleotides not matched to a gene: 18. The CDR3 nucleotides are TGTGCCACCCAACTTCGGGCTAGCGGTCAAAGCTCCTACGAGCAGTACTTC. The encoded protein is CATQLRASGQSSYEQYF.

This chain uses TRBV6-1 with TRBJ2-1; a weak D match, TRBD2 (6 bases). Trimming removed 8 bases at V and 7 bases at J, with 21 bases between. The germline V gene encodes CDR1 MNHNS and CDR2 SASEGT. The CDR3 loop spans 15 amino acids. The CDR3: CASGTGVGVRNEQFF. The CDR3 DNA reads as TGTGCCAGCGGGACGGGAGTAGGTGTGAGGAATGAGCAGTTCTTC.

V gene TRBV23-1 combines with J gene TRBJ1-5; D may be TRBD1 (5 bases). TRBV23-1 qualifies as an ORF whose function is uncertain. There are 15 residues in the CDR3. Deletions cut 0 bases from V and 3 bases from J, with 9 bases between. Here the CDR3 reads CASSQSGGDNQPQHF. The CDR3 DNA reads as TGCGCCAGCAGTCAATCGGGGGGTGACAATCAGCCCCAGCATTTT.

The V and J genes are TRBV18 and TRBJ2-1; 14 positions match TRBD2. CDR3 size: 18 residues. Trimming cost V 3 bases and J 0 bases; bases outside gene matches: 4. CDR1 KGHSH and CDR2 LQKENI come from the germline V gene. CDR3 coding DNA: TGTGCCAGCTCACCGCCAGGACTAGCGGGGGGCTCCTACAATGAGCAGTTCTTC. Translating gives CASSPPGLAGGSYNEQFF.

Only a few counts were recorded for this clone. The V gene is TRBV2, the J gene TRBJ2-2; TRBD1 might be the D (5 bases). The V gene's germline CDR1 is SNHLY and CDR2 FYNNEI. This CDR3 contains 15 residues. V was cut by 6 bases and J by 1 base, with 12 bases left in between. The CDR3 reads CASRATDLNTGELFF. As DNA, the CDR3 is TGTGCCAGCAGGGCGACAGATTTGAACACCGGGGAGCTGTTTTTT.